This T cell receptor (beta chain) appears in the sequencing data of a study of blood T cell repertoires in COVID-19. Study information: The United States, Italy and Spain supplied acute and convalescent COVID-19 samples. Sources were T cells, B-cell-depleted T cells, or PBMCs; the material itself was cDNA or gDNA.

Data came from immunoSEQ multiplex PCR; TCRdb stores just in-frame clones and leaves some out. The sample yields around 250,000 clones, 86% seen once. The CDR3 is 17 amino acids. Germline trimming cut 4 bases from V and 11 bases from J; bases unmatched to any gene: 16. Germline CDR1 LGHNA, CDR2 YNFKEQ. This receptor was identified in a man in his thirties or forties who had recovered from COVID-19. The chain carries TRBV4-2 and TRBJ1-6; 8 bases align to TRBD1. The sequenced sample was peripheral blood. This CDR3 is CASSPRTGPPSGPPLHF. In DNA form, the CDR3 reads TGTGCCAGCAGCCCTCGGACAGGGCCCCCTTCTGGGCCACCCCTCCACTTT.